This TCR beta chain comes out of a study of blood T cell repertoires in COVID-19. Overall study: The United States, Italy and Spain supplied acute and convalescent COVID-19 samples. PBMCs, B-cell-depleted T cells, or T cells provided the cDNA or gDNA that made up the material.

This clone was recorded a few times. Data came from immunoSEQ multiplex PCR; TCRdb stores just in-frame clones and leaves some out. The sample holds some 120,000 clones, approximately 89% seen once. The specimen was peripheral blood. The receptor was derived from a woman aged 55-70 years with acute or convalescent COVID-19.

This CDR3 is CAISVQGLGNSPLHF. The CDR3, as DNA: TGTGCCATCAGTGTACAGGGTCTCGGAAATTCACCCCTCCACTTT. This rearrangement joins TRBV10-3 to TRBJ1-6, with TRBD1 as a possible D gene (6 bases). The germline gives CDR1 ENHRY, CDR2 SYGVKD. This CDR3 spans 15 amino acids. Trimming took 4 bases from V and 7 from J, leaving 14 bases between them.